The rows below give T cell receptor beta chains drawn from one sample of a study of blood T cell repertoires in COVID-19. Profiling relied on immunoSEQ multiplex PCR, and the TCRdb table lists in-frame clones only, not all of them. The data show some 350,000 clones, with approximately 89% seen just once and 2.5% to 4% held by the top ten. The sequencing sample was made of peripheral blood. These receptors all stem from a woman between 18 and 29 years old who had recovered from COVID-19. CDR3s include the opening cysteine and the closing phenylalanine or tryptophan. Fields, in order: clone size, V gene, D gene, J gene, CDR3 DNA, CDR3 protein. A D gene is named only where the DNA matches it firmly. Only some rows state a clone size, as once, few, many or a class for expanded clones.

.	TRBV6-5	.	TRBJ1-2	TGTGCCAGCAGACCCGACACACAGCCTGGCTATGGCTACACCTTC	CASRPDTQPGYGYTF
.	TRBV4-3	.	TRBJ1-2	TGCGCCAGCAGCCCAACAGGGCCTAACTATGGCTACACCTTC	CASSPTGPNYGYTF
few	TRBV7-6	TRBD1	TRBJ1-6	TGTGCCAGCAGCTCGGGACAGGGGGCCTATAATTCACCCCTCCACTTT	CASSSGQGAYNSPLHF
.	TRBV30	TRBD1	TRBJ2-2	TGTGCCTGGAGTCGGACAGGAACCGGGGAGCTGTTTTTT	CAWSRTGTGELFF
.	TRBV18	TRBD1	TRBJ1-3	TGTGCCAGCTCACAGGGACAGGGGGCTGGAAACACCATATATTTT	CASSQGQGAGNTIYF
.	TRBV11-3	TRBD2	TRBJ2-1	TGTGCCAGCAGCACCCGGACTAGCGGGAGCTCCTACAATGAGCAGTTCTTC	CASSTRTSGSSYNEQFF
.	TRBV11-2	.	TRBJ2-1	TGTGCCAGCAGCACCCGAGGAACTAGAGACAATGAGCAGTTCTTC	CASSTRGTRDNEQFF
.	TRBV5-5	.	TRBJ2-2	TGTGCCAGCAGCTGGGAGGTTTGGATGAACACCGGGGAGCTGTTTTTT	CASSWEVWMNTGELFF
.	TRBV7-6	.	TRBJ2-1	TGTGCCAGCAGCTCATCAAGGGGCTACAATGAGCAGTTCTTC	CASSSSRGYNEQFF
.	TRBV7-2	TRBD2	TRBJ2-2	TGTGCCAGCAGCTTTCTAGCGGGAGTAACCGGGGAGCTGTTTTTT	CASSFLAGVTGELFF
.	TRBV5-1	.	TRBJ1-6	TGCGCCAGCAGCTTGTATGGGCACGGGGATTCACCCCTCCACTTT	CASSLYGHGDSPLHF
.	TRBV29-1	TRBD2	TRBJ2-1	TGCAGCGCCCATGGACTAGCAGGGTGGGAGCAGTTCTTC	CSAHGLAGWEQFF
.	TRBV7-9	TRBD1	TRBJ1-1	TGTGCCAGCAGCCCCCGGGACAGGGAGGCTCCGAACACTGAAGCTTTCTTT	CASSPRDREAPNTEAFF
.	TRBV4-3	.	TRBJ1-3	TGCGCCAGCAGCCGGTGGGGGGTAGGCTCCTCTGGAAACACCATATATTTT	CASSRWGVGSSGNTIYF